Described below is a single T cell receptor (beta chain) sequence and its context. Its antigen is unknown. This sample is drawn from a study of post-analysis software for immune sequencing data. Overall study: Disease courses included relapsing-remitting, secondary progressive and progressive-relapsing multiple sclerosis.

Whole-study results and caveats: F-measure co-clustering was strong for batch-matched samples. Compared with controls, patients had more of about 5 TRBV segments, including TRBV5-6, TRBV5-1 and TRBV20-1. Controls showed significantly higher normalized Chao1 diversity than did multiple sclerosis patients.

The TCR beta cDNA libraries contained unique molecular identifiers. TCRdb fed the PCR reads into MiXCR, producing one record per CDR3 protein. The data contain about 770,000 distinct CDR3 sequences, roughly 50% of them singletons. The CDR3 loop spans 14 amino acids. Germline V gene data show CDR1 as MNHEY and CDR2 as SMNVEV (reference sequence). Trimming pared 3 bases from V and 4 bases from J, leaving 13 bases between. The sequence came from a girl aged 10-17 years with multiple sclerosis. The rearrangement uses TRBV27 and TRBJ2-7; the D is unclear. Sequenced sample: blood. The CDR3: CASSFTDRRYEQYF. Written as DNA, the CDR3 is TGTGCCAGCAGTTTCACGGACCGCCGATACGAGCAGTACTTC.